These 21 T cell receptor beta chains were all obtained from the same sample, sequenced in a study of blood T cells in healthy people across ages. Using a J-beta primer mix together with a sample-barcoded 5' primer, a second PCR was run for about 6 to 12 cycles. MiXCR, run by TCRdb on the 5' RACE reads, gives a single entry per CDR3 protein. The sample records 800,000 to 1,000,000 distinct CDR3 sequences, approximately 49% being singletons. The sample taken for sequencing was blood. The receptors shown here come from a man younger than 45 in good health.

The rearrangement uses TRBV7-2 and TRBJ1-1; D call uncertain. Germline V gene data show CDR1 as SGHTA and CDR2 as FQGNSA. This CDR3 comprises 13 residues. Between the trimmed V and J ends, which lost 6 bases and 3 bases, there was a span of 11 bases. CDR3 region: CASSWAGDTEAFF. Written as DNA, the CDR3 is TGTGCCAGCAGTTGGGCTGGGGACACTGAAGCTTTCTTT.

The chain has TRBV27 and TRBJ2-3, with D perhaps being TRBD1 or TRBD2 (5 bases each). The germline V gene encodes CDR1 MNHEY and CDR2 SMNVEV (reference sequence). CDR3 length: 15 residues. V was pared by 2 bases and J by 5 bases, with 14 bases between. CDR3 in amino acids: CASSLGDALLDTQYF. In nucleotides, the CDR3 is TGTGCCAGCAGTTTAGGGGACGCTCTATTAGATACGCAGTATTTT.

This clonotype has only a few counts. This sequence joins TRBV6-2 or TRBV6-3 and TRBJ2-7, with 8 bases identical to TRBD1. Germline assignment: CDR1 MNHEY and CDR2 SVGEGT. The CDR3 has 12 residues. With 8 bases clipped from V and 3 bases from J, the junction kept 3 bases outside the gene matches. The CDR3 coding sequence is TGTGCCAGCGGCGACAGGGGCTACGAGCAGTACTTC. Translation gives CASGDRGYEQYF.

This chain joins TRBV29-1 and TRBJ2-5; 9 bases align to TRBD2. The germline CDR1 and CDR2 sequences are SQVTM and ANQGSEA. After removal of 5 bases from V and 7 bases from J, the junction contained 8 bases not matched to a gene. The CDR3 extends over 13 amino acids. The CDR3 nucleotides are TGCAGCGTTCTCCTAGCGGGGACGGGGACCCAGTACTTC. Protein product: CSVLLAGTGTQYF.

V and J are TRBV12-3 or TRBV12-4 and TRBJ2-1; 11 positions agree with TRBD2. Unmatched junction bases numbered 12, after V lost 1 base and J lost 10 bases. The CDR3 runs 17 residues. This chain's CDR3 is CASSLGPGSGGAKEQFF. The CDR3, as DNA: TGTGCCAGCAGTTTAGGTCCGGGTAGCGGGGGGGCCAAAGAGCAGTTCTTC.

V usage is TRBV9 and J usage is TRBJ2-1; possibly TRBD2 for D (5 bases). The CDR3 is made up of 16 amino acids. In germline, CDR1 is SGDLS, CDR2 YYNGEE. Between the trimmed V and J ends, which lost 3 bases and 1 base, there was a span of 14 bases. The CDR3 protein is CASSARDFYSYNEQFF. In DNA form, the CDR3 reads TGTGCCAGCAGCGCCCGGGATTTTTATTCCTACAATGAGCAGTTCTTC. The full variable domain, completed using reference TRBV9 and TRBJ2-1, is DSGVTQTPKHLITATGQRVTLRCSPRSGDLSVYWYQQSLDQGLQFLIQYYNGEERAKGNILERFSAQQFPDLHSELNLSSLELGDSALYFCASSARDFYSYNEQFFGPGTRLTVL.

In this sample, this clonotype turned up a few times. The rearrangement joins TRBV4-2 to TRBJ2-7, with D possibly TRBD1 on 6 matching bases. The CDR3 runs to 16 residues. The V gene lost 0 bases and the J gene lost 7 bases, with 19 bases spanning the gap. Germline assignment: CDR1 LGHNA and CDR2 YNFKEQ. In DNA form, the CDR3 reads TGTGCCAGCAGCCAAGATGGTGGCAGGGGTGGAAAGGAGCAGTACTTC. Translated: CASSQDGGRGGKEQYF.

The gene calls are TRBV6-2 or TRBV6-3 and TRBJ2-7; D assignment may be TRBD1 or TRBD2 (6 bases each). CDR3 length: 17 residues. Germline V lookup: CDR1 MNHEY, CDR2 SVGEGT. Trimming removed 6 bases from V and 3 bases from J, with 24 bases in between. CDR3 sequence: CASSQRRAGQFFYEQYF. The CDR3 DNA reads TGTGCCAGCAGCCAGCGGAGGGCTGGACAGTTTTTCTACGAGCAGTACTTC.

Here the CDR3 reads CSGRGFGGAASSSTDTQYF. DNA for the CDR3: TGCAGCGGAAGAGGCTTTGGGGGGGCCGCGTCCTCTAGCACAGATACGCAGTATTTT. The V call is TRBV29-1, the J call TRBJ2-3, with D possibly being TRBD2 (7 bases). Germline CDR1 SQVTM, CDR2 ANQGSEA. This CDR3 comprises 19 residues. The V end was cut by 7 bases, the J end by 0 bases, with 29 bases between.

V usage is TRBV5-1 and J usage is TRBJ2-3, with 12 nucleotides matching TRBD1. The CDR3 spans 16 residues. Trimming removed 4 bases from V and 3 bases from J; junction bases left unmatched: 6. Germline V gene lookup returns CDR1 SGHRS and CDR2 YFSETQ. The CDR3 is CASSATGQGATDTQYF. The CDR3 DNA follows: TGCGCCAGCAGCGCAACGGGACAGGGGGCAACAGATACGCAGTATTTT.

V and J are TRBV20-1 and TRBJ2-3; 9 positions match TRBD2. Germline CDR1 and CDR2: DFQATT and SNEGSKA (reference sequence). V shed 3 bases, J shed 1 base, and the junction held 5 bases outside the gene matches. The CDR3 runs 15 residues. Here the CDR3 reads CSARKRLAGTDTQYF. Here the CDR3 DNA reads TGCAGTGCTAGGAAAAGACTAGCGGGCACAGATACGCAGTATTTT.

This clonotype turned up a few times. This chain links TRBV6-1 with TRBJ1-1; D unresolved. The V gene's germline CDR1 is MNHNS and CDR2 SASEGT. V lost 7 bases to trimming and J lost 0 bases, with 12 bases between them. This CDR3 comprises 14 residues. The CDR3, as DNA: TGTGCCAGCAACAACGAACCTATGAACACTGAAGCTTTCTTT. This codes for CASNNEPMNTEAFF.

The V call is TRBV11-1, the J call TRBJ2-3, with D unresolved. Germline V lookup: CDR1 SGHAT, CDR2 FQDESV (reference sequence). Trimming pared 0 bases from V and 0 bases from J, leaving 10 bases between. This CDR3 has 16 residues. The CDR3 region has the DNA TGTGCCAGCAGCTTAGCTGGTGACACAAGCACAGATACGCAGTATTTT. Its translation: CASSLAGDTSTDTQYF.

This clonotype occurred many times. The chain carries TRBV9 and TRBJ1-2; maybe TRBD1 (6 bases). The germline V and J ends were trimmed by 0 bases and 8 bases, with 17 bases remaining between them. This CDR3 spans 15 amino acids. CDR1 and CDR2 from the germline V gene are SGDLS and YYNGEE. In DNA form, the CDR3 reads TGTGCCAGCAGCGTAGCTCCGACACAGGGCAGGGGCTACACCTTC. The encoded protein is CASSVAPTQGRGYTF.

Written as DNA, the CDR3 is TGCAGTGCTAGGGGACAGGGGATGGGGTCGGCAGATACGCAGTATTTT. Its translation: CSARGQGMGSADTQYF. The V and J genes are TRBV20-1 and TRBJ2-3, with 10 bases fitting TRBD1. This CDR3 has 16 residues. V gave up 3 bases and J gave up 4 bases; unmatched junction bases: 10. CDR1 is DFQATT, CDR2 SNEGSKA, per germline (reference sequence).

This clonotype is a singleton in its sample. The chain carries TRBV10-3 and TRBJ2-1; D is undetermined. Per germline, CDR1 ENHRY and CDR2 SYGVKD. The CDR3 is made up of 11 amino acids. CDR3 nucleotide sequence: TGTGTCACCTCGGGCGTCAATGAGCAGTTCTTC. Protein: CVTSGVNEQFF.

The CDR3 DNA reads as TGCGCCAGCAGCCAAGGGATCTCCTACAATGAGCAGTTCTTC. This encodes CASSQGISYNEQFF. V usage is TRBV4-3 and J usage is TRBJ2-1; D is unresolved. This CDR3 region has 14 residues. V was pared by 1 base and J by 0 bases, with 4 bases between. CDR1 LGHNA and CDR2 YSLEER come from the germline V gene.

This chain uses TRBV7-2 with TRBJ1-6; 7 bases agree with TRBD1. From germline, CDR1 is SGHTA and CDR2 FQGNSA. V lost 6 bases to trimming and J lost 7 bases; unmatched junction nucleotides: 6. This CDR3 contains 14 residues. The CDR3 DNA sequence: TGTGCCAGCAGAACCTGGACAGGAAATTCACCCCTCCACTTT. Translated: CASRTWTGNSPLHF.

This clonotype appeared a few times. The chain is built from TRBV3-1 and TRBJ1-2, with no clear D. Per the germline V gene, CDR1 is LGHDT and CDR2 is YNNKEL (reference sequence). The CDR3 has 15 residues. Trimming removed 0 bases from V and 0 bases from J, with 8 bases in between. CDR3 nucleotide sequence: TGTGCCAGCAGCCAAGATTACGTAGCTAACTATGGCTACACCTTC. Its translation: CASSQDYVANYGYTF.

This chain joins TRBV5-6 and TRBJ1-1; no clear D. Germline CDR1 reads SGHDT; CDR2 reads YYEEEE. The CDR3 spans 15 residues. The germline V and J ends were trimmed by 0 bases and 0 bases, with 9 bases remaining between them. The CDR3: CASSLDMWLNTEAFF. The CDR3 DNA reads TGTGCCAGCAGCTTGGATATGTGGTTGAACACTGAAGCTTTCTTT.

This clonotype was observed a single time. The chain uses TRBV4-2 and TRBJ2-7; D perhaps matches TRBD1 (6 bases). The J call may not be correct, given that the DNA end is closer to TRBJ2-5. The CDR3 totals 16 residues. CDR1 and CDR2 from the germline V gene are LGHNA and YNFKEQ. This chain's CDR3 is CASSQRGRGSIGTQYF. In DNA, the CDR3 is TGTGCCAGCAGCCAAAGGGGCAGGGGCTCCATAGGGACCCAGTACTTC.